What follows describes a single TCR beta chain. Profiling relied on immunoSEQ multiplex PCR, and the TCRdb table lists in-frame clones only, not all of them. This table holds hundreds of thousands of clones, around 89% found once. This entry is derived from a study of blood T cell repertoires in COVID-19. Study-level background: Acute and convalescent COVID-19 specimens originated in the United States, Italy and Spain. PBMCs, B-cell-depleted T cells, or T cells were the source of the cDNA or gDNA that made up the material.

Grouping used clinical history reported by participants in a survey and questionnaire. Resolution of symptoms, clearance, or two negative PCRs was present in recovered Cohort 3 donors. V was pared by 9 bases and J by 1 base, with 9 bases between. CDR1 and CDR2 from the germline V gene are SNHLY and FYNNEI. This CDR3 has 13 residues. The specimen sequenced was PBMCs or T cells enriched from blood (not recorded which). This receptor was identified in a man aged 25 to 45 who had recovered from COVID-19. This chain links TRBV2 with TRBJ1-4, with a weak D call TRBD1 (6 bases). The CDR3 loop reads CARTTGTNEKLFF. The CDR3 nucleotides read TGTGCCAGGACGACAGGAACTAATGAAAAACTGTTTTTT.